These 14 T cell receptor beta chains came from one sample sequenced in a study of CD8+ T cells in alopecia areata. RNA extraction and reverse transcription yielded cDNA as sequencing template. Generated by immunoSEQ multiplex PCR, the TCRdb table keeps only in-frame clones and is missing some. The data contain around 190,000 clones, roughly three fifths of them singletons. The sample comprised CD8+ T cells sorted from blood. The receptor source for this set is a human donor in good health.

The V call is TRBV29-1, the J call TRBJ2-3; unclear D gene. In germline, CDR1 is SQVTM, CDR2 ANQGSEA. The CDR3 has 11 amino acids. The germline V and J ends were trimmed by 0 bases and 10 bases, with 8 bases remaining between them. CDR3 protein: CSVEEGSPQYF. CDR3 DNA: TGCAGCGTTGAAGAAGGCTCTCCGCAGTATTTT.

Concerning this clone: The sample holds other DNA sequences that translate to the same CDR3. The chain links TRBV27 to TRBJ1-5; D gene uncertain. CDR1 is MNHEY and CDR2 is SMNVEV in the germline V gene (reference sequence). V was clipped by 3 bases and J by 5 bases, with 8 bases between them. The CDR3 length is 13 residues. The CDR3 reads CASSLTGDQPQHF. In nucleotides, the CDR3 is TGTGCCAGCAGTTTGACCGGGGATCAGCCCCAGCATTTT.

This clone was counted between two and nine times. This chain uses TRBV5-6 with TRBJ2-4; D is ambiguous. Trimming stripped 4 bases from V and 5 bases from J, with 7 bases between. Per the germline V gene, CDR1 is SGHDT and CDR2 is YYEEEE. The CDR3 runs to 12 residues. DNA for the CDR3: TGTGCCAGCAGCAGCGACCAAAACATTCAGTACTTC. Encoded protein: CASSSDQNIQYF.

This chain joins TRBV19 and TRBJ1-6, with 7 positions matching TRBD1. CDR1 is LNHDA and CDR2 is SQIVND in the germline V gene (reference sequence). The J segment lost 1 base and the V segment lost 3 bases, leaving 6 bases of the junction unmatched. This CDR3 comprises 17 residues. For the CDR3, the DNA is TGTGCCAGTAGTATTGGGACAGAAGTATCCTATAATTCACCCCTCCACTTT. This encodes CASSIGTEVSYNSPLHF.

In the case of this clone: The DNA is omitted, as the CDR3 cannot be located on it reliably, and the CDR3 follows TCRdb's listing. This chain links TRBV29-1 with TRBJ2-2; the table's D call of TRBD2 was not tested on the DNA. The CDR3 has 13 residues if both end residues are counted. The germline V gene encodes CDR1 SQVTM and CDR2 ANQGSEA. This CDR3 is CSVAVRFGGELFF.

The chain links TRBV25-1 to TRBJ2-3; D is possibly TRBD2 (6 bases). Trimming took 0 bases from V and 4 from J, leaving 8 bases between them. The CDR3 extends over 14 amino acids. Germline lookup yields CDR1 MGHDK and CDR2 SYGVNS. The DNA for the CDR3 is TGTGCCAGCAGTGAATACGGGGGATCAGATACGCAGTATTTT. Residues: CASSEYGGSDTQYF.

The CDR3 here is CASSETGANGYTF. The CDR3 nucleotides read TGTGCCAGCAGCGAGACAGGGGCTAATGGCTACACCTTC. The genes are TRBV5-6 and TRBJ1-2; 8 bases map to TRBD1. The germline gives CDR1 SGHDT, CDR2 YYEEEE. V trimming: 4 bases; J trimming: 6 bases; junction bases outside the gene matches: 5. The CDR3 has 13 amino acids. Variable domain in full (rest from reference TRBV5-6 and TRBJ1-2): DAGVTQSPTHLIKTRGQQVTLRCSPKSGHDTVSWYQQALGQGPQFIFQYYEEEERQRGNFPDRFSGHQFPNYSSELNVNALLLGDSALYLCASSETGANGYTFGSGTRLTVV.

This sequence joins TRBV4-1 and TRBJ1-1; 9 bases line up with TRBD1. Germline trimming cut 1 base from V and 3 bases from J; bases unmatched to any gene: 0. The germline V gene has CDR1 MGHRA and CDR2 YSYEKL. The CDR3 sequence is 14 residues long. The CDR3 spells CASSQGDRDTEAFF. The CDR3 coding sequence is TGCGCCAGCAGCCAAGGGGACAGGGACACTGAAGCTTTCTTT.

This clone was picked up one time. This same CDR3 is encoded by further DNA sequences in the sample. The chain has TRBV29-1 and TRBJ2-2; D possibly corresponds to TRBD2 (5 bases). The CDR3 is made up of 14 amino acids. Germline V gene lookup returns CDR1 SQVTM and CDR2 ANQGSEA. V shed 3 bases and J shed 0 bases, with 8 bases lying between them. Here the CDR3 DNA reads TGCAGCGTTGAGTACGGGGCGAACACCGGGGAGCTGTTTTTT. It yields the protein CSVEYGANTGELFF.

The rearrangement joins TRBV27 to TRBJ2-5; 10 nucleotides align to TRBD1. Germline V gives CDR1 MNHEY, CDR2 SMNVEV (reference sequence). The CDR3 sequence is 16 residues long. V was clipped by 2 bases and J by 5 bases; unmatched bases: 8. CDR3 coding DNA: TGTGCCAGCAGTTTAGAGTCGGACAGGGGGTTGGAGACCCAGTACTTC. This translates into CASSLESDRGLETQYF.

This clone was detected a few times. This rearrangement joins TRBV29-1 to TRBJ2-1; TRBD1 or TRBD2 may be the D gene (5 bases each). V was cut by 6 bases and J by 6 bases, with 18 bases left in between. The CDR3 length is 14 residues. The germline gives CDR1 SQVTM, CDR2 ANQGSEA. CDR3: CSVQTGQGPNEQFF. CDR3 coding DNA: TGCAGCGTACAAACGGGGCAGGGCCCCAATGAGCAGTTCTTC.

This clone came up a few times. The J gene is TRBJ1-2, the V gene TRBV6-1; D gene uncertain. Germline V CDR1 and CDR2: MNHNS, SASEGT. The CDR3 runs 10 residues. V lost 8 bases and J lost 7, with 8 bases in between. The CDR3 DNA sequence: TGTGCCAGCGGGTCTCCTGGCTACACCTTC. Translating it yields CASGSPGYTF.

The J gene is TRBJ2-7, the V gene TRBV5-4; possible D gene TRBD2, 6 bases. The CDR3 contains 12 residues. CDR1 and CDR2 from the germline V gene are SGHNT and YYREEE (reference sequence). Trimming took off 8 bases at V and 0 bases at J, with 9 bases between the two ends. The CDR3 DNA reads as TGTGCCAGTTCGGGGGACTCCTACGAGCAGTACTTC. Its protein is CASSGDSYEQYF.

J is TRBJ2-7 and V is TRBV7-9, with 15 bases that match TRBD2. The CDR3 runs to 16 residues. Germline values: CDR1 SEHNR, CDR2 FQNEAQ (reference sequence). Losses at the gene ends were 5 bases for V and 7 bases for J; bases not matched to a gene: 9. DNA for the CDR3: TGTGCCAGCAGCCCAGGGACTAGCGGGGGGCCGGGGGAGCAGTACTTC. This codes for CASSPGTSGGPGEQYF.